These T cell receptor beta chains were read from a single sample in a study of memory CD4+ T cells and cytomegalovirus serostatus. Repertoires were generated with immunoSEQ multiplex PCR, while TCRdb's copy carries only in-frame clones and drops some. The sample contains 70,000 to 95,000 clones, around 80% of which appear only once. Sequencing used memory CD4+ T cells from blood. These receptors were collected from an adult in good health and CMV-seronegative. Both conserved end residues are part of each CDR3. Fields, in order: D gene, V gene, J gene, clone size, CDR3 DNA, CDR3 protein. D genes are given only for firm matches. Size is stated for part of the rows, as once, few or many counts, or as a class when the clone is expanded.

D: .; V: TRBV28; J: TRBJ1-1; size: few; DNA: TGTGCCAGCAGTTTTAGGGTGTACGGGGGAAAGGGAACTGAAGCTTTCTTT; CDR3: CASSFRVYGGKGTEAFF
D: .; V: TRBV5-1; J: TRBJ2-5; size: .; DNA: TGCGCCAGCAGCTGGGCGGCGTTACCACAAGAGACCCAGTACTTC; CDR3: CASSWAALPQETQYF
D: .; V: TRBV7-9; J: TRBJ1-2; size: .; DNA: TGTGCCAGCAGCTTTTTAATGGTCCGGGGCGCGGACTATGGCTACACCTTC; CDR3: CASSFLMVRGADYGYTF
D: .; V: TRBV7-9; J: TRBJ1-5; size: .; DNA: TGTGCCAGCAGCCTCCAATTGGGTTCCAGCAATCAGCCCCAGCATTTT; CDR3: CASSLQLGSSNQPQHF
D: .; V: TRBV15; J: TRBJ1-2; size: few; DNA: TGTGCCACCAGCGCAGAAAACTATGGCTACACCTTC; CDR3: CATSAENYGYTF
D: TRBD1; V: TRBV7-2; J: TRBJ2-7; size: .; DNA: TGTGCCAGCAGCTTACCGGGACAGCTACTTGGGGAGCAGTACTTC; CDR3: CASSLPGQLLGEQYF
D: TRBD1; V: TRBV2; J: TRBJ2-7; size: .; DNA: TGTGCCAGCAGCGAAACGGGACAGGGCTGGGACGAGCAGTACTTC; CDR3: CASSETGQGWDEQYF
D: TRBD1; V: TRBV5-1; J: TRBJ2-4; size: .; DNA: TGCGCCAGCAGCTTTGGGGTGGGACAGGGGGCGCTGGCCAAAAACATTCAGTACTTC; CDR3: CASSFGVGQGALAKNIQYF
D: TRBD1; V: TRBV5-1; J: TRBJ2-2; size: .; DNA: TGCGCCAGCAGCTTGGGGCAGGGGGACACCGGGGAGCTGTTTTTT; CDR3: CASSLGQGDTGELFF
D: TRBD1; V: TRBV15; J: TRBJ1-2; size: once; DNA: TGTGCCACCAGCAGGAACAGGGGGCCCCTCTATGGCTACACCTTC; CDR3: CATSRNRGPLYGYTF
D: .; V: TRBV2; J: TRBJ1-1; size: .; DNA: TGTGCCAGCAGACAGGACAGACTCACTGAAGCTTTCTTT; CDR3: CASRQDRLTEAFF
D: .; V: TRBV19; J: TRBJ1-2; size: .; DNA: TGTGCCAGTAGAGATGACGGTAACTATGGCTACACCTTC; CDR3: CASRDDGNYGYTF
D: TRBD1; V: TRBV5-1; J: TRBJ1-1; size: .; DNA: TGCGCCAGCAGCTTTACAGGGGCGGCCACTGAAGCTTTCTTT; CDR3: CASSFTGAATEAFF
D: .; V: TRBV5-4; J: TRBJ2-7; size: .; DNA: TGTGCCAGCAGCTTGCTGGGATCGGGGGTTCCCTACGAGCAGTACTTC; CDR3: CASSLLGSGVPYEQYF
D: .; V: TRBV19; J: TRBJ1-3; size: .; DNA: TGTGCCAGTAGTATCGGAAACACCATATATTTT; CDR3: CASSIGNTIYF
D: TRBD1; V: TRBV6-5; J: TRBJ2-4; size: .; DNA: TGTGCCAGCAGTCACTCCGGGACAGTAGCCAAAAACATTCAGTACTTC; CDR3: CASSHSGTVAKNIQYF
D: .; V: TRBV19; J: TRBJ1-5; size: few; DNA: TGTGCCAGTAGTCGCAGTCGCAATCAGCCCCAGCATTTT; CDR3: CASSRSRNQPQHF
D: TRBD1; V: TRBV2; J: TRBJ2-7; size: .; DNA: TGTGCCAGCAGTCAAACAGGGGACCACGAGCAGTACTTC; CDR3: CASSQTGDHEQYF
D: .; V: TRBV6-1; J: TRBJ1-6; size: .; DNA: TGTGCCAGCATTAGGCAGGGAACGCGGGATTCACCCCTCCACTTT; CDR3: CASIRQGTRDSPLHF
D: .; V: TRBV5-6; J: TRBJ1-3; size: .; DNA: TGTGCCAGCAGCCCCCTCCGGTGGGGAAACACCATATATTTT; CDR3: CASSPLRWGNTIYF
D: .; V: TRBV30; J: TRBJ1-1; size: few; DNA: TGTGCCTGGAGTGTAAGGGGGAACACTGAAGCTTTCTTT; CDR3: CAWSVRGNTEAFF
D: .; V: TRBV29-1; J: TRBJ1-1; size: .; DNA: TGCAGCGTTGACAATGACCTAAACACTGAAGCTTTCTTT; CDR3: CSVDNDLNTEAFF